The next 15 T cell receptor beta chains were all read from a single sample in a study of human T cells and chemical hapten exposure. TCRdb itself ran the RACE reads through MiXCR, one entry per CDR3 protein. The sample consists of tens of thousands of distinct CDR3 sequences, around 10% of them appearing once. Time point defined: patch test 2, 6 weeks after DPC sensitization. The treatment is: therapeutic diphenylcyclopropenone sensitization with weekly scalp DPC. Specimen: whole blood, collected in connection with sensitization to the hapten diphenylcyclopropenone (DPC). These receptors were collected from a woman between 45 and 60 years old with alopecia areata. Some clones in this sample may be carry-over from other donors' samples.

The genes are TRBV12-3 or TRBV12-4 and TRBJ1-1; D is unclear. V shed 7 bases and J shed 1 base, with 7 bases lying between them. There are 12 residues in the CDR3. In DNA form, the CDR3 reads TGTGCCAGCACTGGGTGGAACACTGAAGCTTTCTTT. Translating it yields CASTGWNTEAFF.

In this sample, this clonotype turned up a few times. The rearrangement joins TRBV7-2 to TRBJ2-5; 13 bases map to TRBD2. Germline V gene data show CDR1 as SGHTA and CDR2 as FQGNSA. The length of the CDR3 is 15 residues. Trimming at V came to 5 bases and at J to 1 base, leaving 1 base not matched to a gene. Here the CDR3 DNA reads TGTGCCAGCAGCGGACTAGCGGGAGCCCAAGAGACCCAGTACTTC. It encodes CASSGLAGAQETQYF.

In its sample, this clonotype was seen a few times. The V call is TRBV2, the J call TRBJ1-4; 8 nucleotides align to TRBD1. Germline CDR1 is SNHLY and CDR2 is FYNNEI. V lost 6 bases, J lost 2 bases, and 5 bases stayed unmatched. The CDR3 has 15 amino acids. CDR3 sequence (DNA): TGTGCCAGCAGCCTGGACAGGGAGACTAATGAAAAACTGTTTTTT. The encoded protein is CASSLDRETNEKLFF. The full variable domain, in which reference TRBV2 and TRBJ1-4 provide the parts outside the CDR3, is EPEVTQTPSHQVTQMGQEVILRCVPISNHLYFYWYRQILGQKVEFLVSFYNNEISEKSEIFDDQFSVERPDGSNFTLKIRSTKLEDSAMYFCASSLDRETNEKLFFGSGTQLSVL.

This clonotype has ten or more counts. The chain couples TRBV6-5 to TRBJ2-2; 8 bases fit TRBD2. V shed 7 bases, J shed 1 base, and the junction held 14 bases outside the gene matches. The CDR3 sequence is 18 residues long. Germline CDR1 is MNHEY and CDR2 is SVGAGI. The DNA for the CDR3 is TGTGCCAGCACCTTCGAGGGGAGCGGGAGTCGGAACACCGGGGAGCTGTTTTTT. Amino acid sequence: CASTFEGSGSRNTGELFF.

The CDR3 region is CASSQEGTRDQETQYF. CDR3 nucleotides: TGTGCCAGCAGCCAAGAAGGGACTAGAGATCAAGAGACCCAGTACTTC. This chain connects TRBV3-1 to TRBJ2-5, with 8 bases aligning to TRBD2. CDR3 length: 16 amino acids. Losses at the gene ends were 0 bases for V and 2 bases for J; bases not matched to a gene: 5. Germline V CDR1 and CDR2: LGHDT, YNNKEL (reference sequence).

A few counts support this clonotype. The V and J genes are TRBV24-1 and TRBJ2-7; the D call may be TRBD1 or TRBD2 (5 bases each). The CDR3 is made up of 15 amino acids. Per the germline V gene, CDR1 is KGHDR and CDR2 is SFDVKD. Between the trimmed V and J ends, which lost 3 bases and 5 bases, there was a span of 16 bases. CDR3 amino acids: CATSDRRDPFDEQYF. CDR3 nucleotides: TGTGCCACCAGTGATCGAAGGGACCCTTTCGACGAGCAGTACTTC.

This clonotype was counted many times. The rearrangement links TRBV7-8 to TRBJ1-5, with 9 bases matching TRBD1. The CDR3 has 16 residues. J lost 6 bases, V lost 4 bases, and 10 bases had no gene match. Germline CDR1 and CDR2: SGHVS and FQNEAQ. Here the CDR3 reads CASSSLGQGLFQPQHF. CDR3 DNA sequence: TGTGCCAGCAGCTCCCTGGGACAGGGACTTTTTCAGCCCCAGCATTTT.

In DNA, the CDR3 is TGTGCCACCAGTGATTTAAAACTAGCGGGCCGCACAGATACGCAGTATTTT. Protein product: CATSDLKLAGRTDTQYF. The chain couples TRBV24-1 to TRBJ2-3, with 9 bases lining up with TRBD2. This CDR3 has 17 amino acids. CDR1 and CDR2 from the germline V gene are KGHDR and SFDVKD. The V gene end was trimmed by 1 base and the J gene end by 1 base; junction bases not matched to a gene: 5.

There are a few counts of this clonotype. V is TRBV4-2 and J is TRBJ2-2; D remains ambiguous. The V end was cut by 0 bases, the J end by 2 bases, with 4 bases between. The germline CDR1 and CDR2 sequences are LGHNA and YNFKEQ. The CDR3 is made up of 14 amino acids. The CDR3 DNA reads as TGTGCCAGCAGCCAAGAGCCTAACACCGGGGAGCTGTTTTTT. This sequence encodes CASSQEPNTGELFF.

The chain has TRBV9 and TRBJ2-1, with 11 positions matching TRBD1. The length of the CDR3 is 15 residues. The trim removed 0 bases at V and 6 bases at J, leaving 2 bases unmatched. Germline CDR1 and CDR2: SGDLS and YYNGEE. CDR3 sequence reads: CASSVGGTGGNEQFF. DNA of the CDR3: TGTGCCAGCAGCGTAGGAGGGACAGGGGGCAATGAGCAGTTCTTC. Together with reference TRBV9 and TRBJ2-1, the CDR3 gives the full variable domain: DSGVTQTPKHLITATGQRVTLRCSPRSGDLSVYWYQQSLDQGLQFLIQYYNGEERAKGNILERFSAQQFPDLHSELNLSSLELGDSALYFCASSVGGTGGNEQFFGPGTRLTVL.

The chain carries TRBV18 and TRBJ1-6, with a tentative D call TRBD1 (6 bases). This CDR3 comprises 20 residues. V lost 3 bases and J 0 bases, leaving 21 bases between the germline ends. In germline, CDR1 is KGHSH, CDR2 LQKENI. Written as DNA, the CDR3 is TGTGCCAGCTCACCGCTGGCTGGTCAGGGGCTGAGCTCCTATAATTCACCCCTCCACTTT. Its translation: CASSPLAGQGLSSYNSPLHF.

This clonotype was seen at least ten times. The V gene is TRBV9, the J gene TRBJ1-1; D is ambiguous. This CDR3 comprises 13 residues. V lost 7 bases and J lost 1, with 11 bases in between. Germline CDR1 SGDLS, CDR2 YYNGEE. The CDR3 loop is CASGARWNTEAFF. The CDR3 nucleotides are TGTGCCAGCGGCGCCAGATGGAACACTGAAGCTTTCTTT.

The chain carries TRBV5-1 and TRBJ2-7; TRBD2 matches at 9 bases. Germline loops: CDR1 SGHRS, CDR2 YFSETQ. Losses at the gene ends were 4 bases for V and 3 bases for J; bases not matched to a gene: 8. CDR3 size: 15 residues. CDR3 sequence (DNA): TGCGCCAGCAGCCCAGACCCGCGGGAGGGCTACGAGCAGTACTTC. This codes for CASSPDPREGYEQYF.

This clonotype occurred a few times. This chain joins TRBV11-3 and TRBJ2-1; D uncertain. The V gene lost 0 bases and the J gene lost 6 bases, with 21 bases spanning the gap. This CDR3 contains 18 residues. Germline V gives CDR1 SGHNT, CDR2 YENEEA. The CDR3 bases are TGTGCCAGCAGCTTAGATAACGGATGGGATAAGGGTTCCAATGAGCAGTTCTTC. It specifies CASSLDNGWDKGSNEQFF.

This clonotype has at least ten counts. The J gene is TRBJ1-5, the V gene TRBV18; perhaps TRBD1 as D (5 bases). Trimming left V 3 bases short and J 3 bases short, with 9 bases between. This CDR3 has 14 residues. CDR1 and CDR2 (germline): KGHSH, LQKENI. CDR3 residues: CASSPPGNNQPQHF. DNA for the CDR3: TGTGCCAGCTCACCTCCAGGGAACAATCAGCCCCAGCATTTT.